The clone carrying this TCR beta chain was recorded only once. These data originate in a study of CD8 T cells in Susac syndrome. The CDR3 loop spans 15 amino acids. Per the germline V gene, CDR1 is LGHDT and CDR2 is YNNKEL (reference sequence). V was clipped by 0 bases and J by 2 bases, with 10 bases between them. Reverse transcription used about 0.45 to 1 ug RNA and random hexamers. Coverage of TCR beta CDR3 amplification by immunoSEQ multiplex PCR extended to 54 Vbeta and 13 Jbeta. Via MiXCR, TCRdb re-called the immunoSEQ multiplex PCR reads, giving one row per CDR3 protein. The sample holds about 400,000 distinct CDR3 sequences, around 85% seen once.

Sequencing used CD8+ T cells from PBMCs. This clonotype was obtained from a human donor with multiple sclerosis. The gene calls are TRBV3-1 and TRBJ1-1; D is undetermined. CDR3: CASSQEVFGNTEAFF. CDR3 DNA: TGTGCCAGCAGCCAAGAAGTATTCGGTAACACTGAAGCTTTCTTT.